What follows are 19 T cell receptor beta chains derived from one specimen sequenced in a study of blood T cell repertoires in COVID-19. The protocol was immunoSEQ multiplex PCR, while the TCRdb copy is restricted to in-frame clones and leaves out a portion. The table has hundreds of thousands of clones, roughly 90% seen once. Source material: peripheral blood. All receptors derive from a woman aged 30 to 39 with active or convalescent COVID-19.

V and J are TRBV10-3 and TRBJ2-3; 11 nucleotides align to TRBD2. This CDR3 spans 16 amino acids. Losses at the gene ends were 6 bases for V and 0 bases for J; bases not matched to a gene: 5. The germline V gene has CDR1 ENHRY and CDR2 SYGVKD. This chain's CDR3 is CAISPSSGGSTDTQYF. CDR3 in DNA: TGTGCCATCAGCCCCTCTAGCGGGGGGAGCACAGATACGCAGTATTTT.

This clone was seen just once. The gene calls are TRBV7-9 and TRBJ1-1, with unresolved D. Germline assignment: CDR1 SEHNR and CDR2 FQNEAQ (reference sequence). V was pared by 7 bases and J by 0 bases, with 9 bases between. The CDR3 is 13 residues long. CDR3 sequence: CASNQVVNTEAFF. CDR3 nucleotide sequence: TGTGCCAGCAACCAGGTCGTGAACACTGAAGCTTTCTTT.

J is TRBJ1-4 and V is TRBV19; 8 nucleotides match TRBD1. Germline trimming cut 3 bases from V and 8 bases from J; bases unmatched to any gene: 14. The CDR3 consists of 17 residues. Germline V gene data show CDR1 as LNHDA and CDR2 as SQIVND (reference sequence). The CDR3 coding sequence is TGTGCCAGTAGTATCCTGCAGCCTCAGGGGGCAAGCGAAAAACTGTTTTTT. Protein: CASSILQPQGASEKLFF. The complete variable domain, with remaining parts taken from reference TRBV19 and TRBJ1-4, reads DGGITQSPKYLFRKEGQNVTLSCEQNLNHDAMYWYRQDPGQGLRLIYYSQIVNDFQKGDIAEGYSVSREKKESFPLTVTSAQKNPTAFYLCASSILQPQGASEKLFFGSGTQLSVL.

This chain joins TRBV6-5 and TRBJ2-7; D ambiguous. CDR1 is MNHEY and CDR2 is SVGAGI in the germline V gene. The CDR3 is made up of 14 amino acids. With 7 bases removed from V and 3 bases from J, the gap between germline ends came to 16 bases. CDR3 sequence (DNA): TGTGCCAGCATCGACTCATTCCCTAGCTACGAGCAGTACTTC. It encodes CASIDSFPSYEQYF.

V gene TRBV30 combines with J gene TRBJ2-7; D gene ambiguous. This CDR3 contains 14 residues. V shed 4 bases and J shed 0 bases, with 13 bases lying between them. Germline loops: CDR1 GTSNPN, CDR2 SVGIG (reference sequence). DNA for the CDR3: TGTGCCTGGACCTCGACACCTTTCTCCTACGAGCAGTACTTC. This sequence encodes CAWTSTPFSYEQYF.

The chain has TRBV5-1 and TRBJ2-5, with D uncertain. CDR1 and CDR2 (germline): SGHRS, YFSETQ. V shed 2 bases and J shed 1 base, with 12 bases lying between them. The CDR3 runs 15 residues. CDR3 amino acids: CASSFHSKTQETQYF. DNA of the CDR3: TGCGCCAGCAGCTTTCACAGCAAAACCCAAGAGACCCAGTACTTC.

The chain recombines TRBV6-5 with TRBJ1-2; 7 bases match TRBD1. The CDR3 totals 12 residues. J lost 4 bases, V lost 6 bases, and 2 bases had no gene match. CDR1 and CDR2 (germline): MNHEY, SVGAGI. The DNA of the CDR3 is TGTGCCAGCAGGGGACAGACCTATGGCTACACCTTC. This encodes CASRGQTYGYTF.

This clone was detected once. This CDR3 is CASSQGAGPIEAFF. In DNA, the CDR3 is TGTGCCAGCAGCCAAGGGGCGGGGCCGATTGAAGCTTTCTTT. The gene calls are TRBV4-2 and TRBJ1-1, with D maybe TRBD1 (5 bases). The CDR3 spans 14 residues. The germline V and J ends were trimmed by 1 base and 7 bases, with 13 bases remaining between them. CDR1 is LGHNA, CDR2 YNFKEQ, per germline.

Here the CDR3 DNA reads TGTGCCAGCAGCCTCGGGGCGGGAGATGGCTACACCTTC. This codes for CASSLGAGDGYTF. This chain links TRBV13 with TRBJ1-2; maybe TRBD1 (5 bases). Trimming pared 5 bases from V and 6 bases from J, leaving 13 bases between. The CDR3 is 13 residues long. Germline V gene sequence: CDR1 PRHDT, CDR2 FYEKMQ (reference sequence).

This clone was counted a single time. A read error may produce the germline difference seen at one junction end. The V gene is TRBV7-8, the J gene TRBJ2-2, with 7 bases that match TRBD1. Germline-derived CDR1 and CDR2 are SGHVS and FQNEAQ. There are 12 residues in the CDR3. The CDR3 nucleotides are TGTGCCAGCAGCTTACATCAGGGGGTGCTGTTTTTT. Translation gives CASSLHQGVLFF. Full variable domain (outside the CDR3, taken from reference TRBV7-8 and TRBJ2-2): GAGVSQSPRYKVAKRGQDVALRCDPISGHVSLFWYQQALGQGPEFLTYFQNEAQLDKSGLPSDRFFAERPEGSVSTLKIQRTQQEDSAVYLCASSLHQGVLFFGEGSRLTVL.

This rearrangement joins TRBV5-1 to TRBJ1-4, with a tentative D call TRBD1 (6 bases). V was trimmed by 1 base and J by 8 bases, leaving 21 bases between them. The V gene's germline CDR1 is SGHRS and CDR2 YFSETQ. The CDR3 is 17 amino acids. The CDR3 sequence: CASSLWARQVENEKLFF. In DNA form, the CDR3 reads TGCGCCAGCAGCTTGTGGGCTCGACAGGTAGAAAACGAAAAACTGTTTTTT.

J is TRBJ2-2 and V is TRBV6-4; D might be TRBD1 (5 bases). V gave up 3 bases and J gave up 5 bases, with 13 bases separating them. The CDR3 is 15 amino acids. Germline CDR1 is MRHNA and CDR2 is SNTAGT. CDR3 DNA sequence: TGTGCCAGCAGTGAAGACAGTTGGGATACCGGGGAGCTGTTTTTT. Translated, it gives CASSEDSWDTGELFF.

The chain uses TRBV29-1 and TRBJ2-3; TRBD2 matches 8 bases. The length of the CDR3 is 14 residues. V lost 3 bases to trimming and J lost 0 bases; unmatched junction nucleotides: 2. CDR1 is SQVTM and CDR2 is ANQGSEA in the germline V gene. CDR3 DNA sequence: TGCAGCGTTGAGTCTAGCGGGAGCACAGATACGCAGTATTTT. It specifies CSVESSGSTDTQYF.

This chain joins TRBV19 and TRBJ1-2; D might be TRBD1 (6 bases). The CDR3 loop spans 14 amino acids. V lost 6 bases, J lost 8 bases, and 19 bases lay in between. The germline CDR1 and CDR2 sequences are LNHDA and SQIVND (reference sequence). CDR3 region: CASRSRDNRAGYTF. CDR3 bases: TGTGCCAGTAGGAGCCGGGACAACCGAGCGGGCTACACCTTC.

The chain links TRBV19 to TRBJ1-1, with 8 bases identical to TRBD1. The CDR3 is 15 amino acids. Germline loops: CDR1 LNHDA, CDR2 SQIVND (reference sequence). Trimming took 6 bases from V and 2 from J; bases not matched to a gene: 8. DNA of the CDR3: TGTGCCAGTAGGGGACGGGGACAGGCCAACACTGAAGCTTTCTTT. Translation: CASRGRGQANTEAFF.

The rearrangement joins TRBV9 to TRBJ2-5, with D perhaps matching TRBD2 (5 bases). The ends were cut back, 0 bases at V and 1 base at J, with 25 bases in the middle. CDR1 and CDR2 from the germline V gene are SGDLS and YYNGEE. CDR3 size: 20 residues. In DNA, the CDR3 is TGTGCCAGCAGCGTAGCAGTGGGCGGACTCAGGAAACCAAGCCAAGAGACCCAGTACTTC. This encodes CASSVAVGGLRKPSQETQYF.

The chain links TRBV9 to TRBJ1-4, with a tentative D call TRBD1 (5 bases). The ends were cut back, 5 bases at V and 0 bases at J, with 11 bases in the middle. The germline V gene has CDR1 SGDLS and CDR2 YYNGEE. This CDR3 spans 15 amino acids. CDR3 bases: TGTGCCAGCAGTAGGGGAACCGCAACTAATGAAAAACTGTTTTTT. It is translated as CASSRGTATNEKLFF.

The table lists this clone with a few counts. J is TRBJ2-1 and V is TRBV5-1, with a possible D match to TRBD2 (5 bases). Germline V CDR1 and CDR2: SGHRS, YFSETQ. The CDR3 has 17 amino acids. V lost 0 bases and J 4 bases, leaving 17 bases between the germline ends. CDR3 sequence reads: CASSLGRGSPPYNEQFF. Here the CDR3 DNA reads TGCGCCAGCAGCTTGGGCCGGGGTTCCCCTCCTTACAATGAGCAGTTCTTC.

The chain has TRBV6-1 and TRBJ2-2; TRBD1 matches 8 bases. This CDR3 has 16 residues. Germline CDR1 and CDR2: MNHNS and SASEGT. V was pared by 4 bases and J by 4 bases, with 8 bases of the junction left unmatched. The CDR3 protein is CASSVSGGQSTGELFF. For the CDR3, the DNA is TGTGCCAGCAGTGTCTCAGGGGGCCAGAGCACCGGGGAGCTGTTTTTT.